The 19 T cell receptor beta chains below were found in one sample sequenced in a study of immune heterogeneity within non-small cell lung tumors. With 32 V and 13 J primers, multiplex PCR amplified the TCR beta CDR3. TCRdb recomputed calls from the multiplex PCR reads with MiXCR, one row per CDR3 protein. In the table there are 10,000 to 15,000 distinct CDR3 sequences, approximately 22% of which are singletons. Genomic DNA from bulk tumor acted as the template, and roughly 0.55 ug was loaded per sample. Several far-apart biopsies were taken per primary tumor during surgery. Before undergoing curative surgery, patients had newly diagnosed non-small cell lung cancer that was untreated. Sequenced: lung tumor tissue. These receptors were obtained from a middle-aged man with non-small cell lung cancer.

This clonotype was seen only a few times. A much larger clone lies a single base off, so this may be a read error. This rearrangement joins TRBV11-2 to TRBJ1-2; unclear D gene. Germline loops: CDR1 SGHAT, CDR2 FQNNGV. This CDR3 is built from 12 residues. V was clipped by 1 base and J by 9 bases, with 9 bases between them. The CDR3 DNA sequence: TGTGCCAGCAGCTTAGTGGGCTGGAGCTACACCTTC. It translates to CASSLVGWSYTF.

Points on this clonotype: One base away lies a much larger clone, so this may be a sequencing read error. The chain carries TRBV3-1 and TRBJ2-3; unclear D gene. The CDR3 spans 13 residues. The germline CDR1 and CDR2 sequences are LGHDT and YNNKEL (reference sequence). Between the trimmed V and J ends, which lost 1 base and 5 bases, there was a span of 7 bases. The chain's CDR3 is CASSQVGGDTQYF. The DNA for the CDR3 is TGTGCCAGCAGCCAAGTTGGCGGAGATACGCAGTATTTT.

This clonotype occurred many times. The genes are TRBV7-3 and TRBJ2-1; 9 bases align to TRBD2. Trimming removed 8 bases from V and 8 bases from J; junction bases left unmatched: 13. The CDR3 runs 15 residues. Germline CDR1 SGHTA, CDR2 FQGTGA. As DNA, the CDR3 is TGTGCCAGCTCGAGGGCAGCGGGAGGTGGGGATGAGCAGTTCTTC. Residues: CASSRAAGGGDEQFF.

Turning to this clonotype: Being one base from a much bigger clone, this may be a read error. V and J are TRBV5-1 and TRBJ2-7; D unclear. The germline V gene has CDR1 SGHRS and CDR2 YFSETQ. The CDR3 runs to 14 residues. V dropped 0 bases and J dropped 3 bases, with 10 bases sitting between them. CDR3 coding DNA: TGCGCCAGCAGCTTGGATGGCCGGAACTACGAGCAGTACTTC. Residues: CASSLDGRNYEQYF.

In its sample, this clonotype was seen many times. The rearrangement joins TRBV20-1 to TRBJ2-2; 9 nucleotides align to TRBD2. The CDR3 sequence is 15 residues long. V lost 0 bases, J lost 4 bases, and 3 bases stayed unmatched. Germline V gives CDR1 DFQATT, CDR2 SNEGSKA (reference sequence). The CDR3: CSAREVAGATGELFF. In nucleotides, the CDR3 is TGCAGTGCTAGAGAAGTAGCGGGAGCCACCGGGGAGCTGTTTTTT.

As to this clonotype: A single base separates this from a much larger clone, so it may be a read error. The genes are TRBV15 and TRBJ1-4, with 9 bases fitting TRBD1. V shed 7 bases, J shed 8 bases, and the junction held 11 bases outside the gene matches. Germline V lookup: CDR1 LNHNV, CDR2 YYDKDF (reference sequence). The CDR3 sequence is 15 residues long. The CDR3 nucleotides read TGTGCCACCAACAGGAGGACAGGGGCACCAGAAAAACTGTTTTTT. Its protein is CATNRRTGAPEKLFF.

This clonotype was counted ten times or more. The gene calls are TRBV28 and TRBJ2-1, with 10 bases fitting TRBD2. J lost 3 bases, V lost 5 bases, and 4 bases had no gene match. CDR1 MDHEN and CDR2 SYDVKM come from the germline V gene. The CDR3 loop spans 15 amino acids. The CDR3 region has the DNA TGTGCCAGCAGTCTAGCGGGAGATCTCTACAATGAGCAGTTCTTC. Its protein is CASSLAGDLYNEQFF.

This clonotype was recorded many times. V usage is TRBV20-1 and J usage is TRBJ2-7; D is perhaps TRBD1 or TRBD2 (5 bases each). The CDR3 totals 16 residues. CDR1 and CDR2 (germline): DFQATT, SNEGSKA (reference sequence). Trimming took off 1 base at V and 1 base at J, with 17 bases between the two ends. The CDR3 here is CSARVPGAEFSYEQYF. In DNA form, the CDR3 reads TGCAGTGCTAGAGTCCCCGGGGCAGAATTTTCCTACGAGCAGTACTTC.

The rearrangement links TRBV6-1 to TRBJ2-5; 8 bases are a match to TRBD1. The length of the CDR3 is 13 residues. Germline V CDR1 and CDR2: MNHNS, SASEGT. V lost 3 bases and J lost 3; bases outside the gene matches: 0. CDR3 DNA sequence: TGTGCCAGCAGTGAGACAGGGGAAGAGACCCAGTACTTC. Its translation is CASSETGEETQYF.

This clonotype appeared many times. The V call is TRBV7-3, the J call TRBJ2-7; D is uncertain. V was clipped by 3 bases and J by 3 bases, with 15 bases between them. This CDR3 contains 15 residues. Germline values: CDR1 SGHTA, CDR2 FQGTGA. CDR3 nucleotide sequence: TGTGCCAGCAGCTTCGCCCCAGTACCCAGCTACGAGCAGTACTTC. Translated: CASSFAPVPSYEQYF.

This clonotype was observed at least ten times. The chain is built from TRBV12-3 or TRBV12-4 and TRBJ2-2, with 8 bases matching TRBD2. Germline trimming cut 5 bases from V and 6 bases from J; bases unmatched to any gene: 8. This CDR3 spans 15 amino acids. CDR3 residues: CASSQRGPGAGELFF. The CDR3, as DNA: TGTGCCAGCAGTCAGCGGGGGCCAGGTGCCGGGGAGCTGTTTTTT.

V gene TRBV11-3 combines with J gene TRBJ2-2; the D gene could be TRBD1 or TRBD2 (6 bases each). Germline V gene lookup returns CDR1 SGHNT and CDR2 YENEEA. The CDR3 spans 13 residues. V was clipped by 11 bases and J by 5 bases, with 15 bases between them. CDR3 nucleotides: TGTGCCGGCTGGGGGGCCCGTACCGGGGAGCTGTTTTTT. Translation gives CAGWGARTGELFF.

The chain employs TRBV11-2 and TRBJ2-7; D is tentatively TRBD1 or TRBD2 (6 bases each). V was shortened by 1 base and J by 6 bases, with 10 bases between the two germline ends. Germline V gene sequence: CDR1 SGHAT, CDR2 FQNNGV. CDR3 size: 13 residues. The CDR3 DNA reads as TGTGCCAGCAGCTTAGGGGGGCGGGGCGAGCAGTACTTC. As protein: CASSLGGRGEQYF.

This clonotype was counted many times. The V gene is TRBV30, the J gene TRBJ1-5; weak D call: TRBD1 (5 bases). CDR3 length: 14 amino acids. V shed 0 bases and J shed 3 bases, with 9 bases lying between them. Germline CDR1 and CDR2: GTSNPN and SVGIG (reference sequence). CDR3 sequence reads: CAWSVLRANQPQHF. The DNA of the CDR3 is TGTGCCTGGAGTGTACTCAGGGCCAATCAGCCCCAGCATTTT.

This clonotype has a count of ten or more. The gene calls are TRBV10-2 and TRBJ1-5; 9 nucleotides align to TRBD1. This CDR3 is 16 amino acids long. The germline V gene encodes CDR1 WSHSY and CDR2 SAAADI. V lost 3 bases and J lost 7; bases outside the gene matches: 10. CDR3 nucleotide sequence: TGCGCCAGCAGTGATGGGACAGGGAGCAACAAACAGCCCCAGCATTTT. Amino acid sequence: CASSDGTGSNKQPQHF.

Turning to this clonotype: It may be a read error: a sequence one base away is much more abundant. The chain couples TRBV14 to TRBJ2-2, with D perhaps TRBD1 (5 bases). This CDR3 comprises 14 residues. Germline lookup yields CDR1 SGHDN and CDR2 FVKESK. The DNA of the CDR3 is TGTTCCAGCAGCCCACAGGCTACCACCGGGGAGCTGTTTTTT. It yields the protein CSSSPQATTGELFF.

This clonotype appeared a few times. A much bigger clone sits one base away, suggesting this may be a read error. The chain employs TRBV4-1 and TRBJ2-7; 7 bases are a match to TRBD1. Germline assignment: CDR1 MGHRA and CDR2 YSYEKL. This CDR3 region has 15 residues. The CDR3 coding sequence is TGCGCCAGCAGCCAAGACAGGGGGTTCAGATACGAGCACTACTTC. It is translated as CASSQDRGFRYEHYF.

This clonotype was detected only a few times. The gene calls are TRBV5-4 and TRBJ1-1; 7 positions match TRBD1. Germline V CDR1 and CDR2: SGHNT, YYREEE (reference sequence). The length of the CDR3 is 17 residues. J was trimmed by 7 bases and V by 0 bases; bases with no gene match: 15. CDR3 amino acids: CASSLDLTGTGFGEAFF. CDR3 nucleotide sequence: TGTGCCAGCAGCTTGGACCTGACAGGGACGGGATTCGGTGAAGCTTTCTTT.

On this clonotype itself: Mismatch with germline at one junction end may stem from a read error. V gene TRBV20-1 combines with J gene TRBJ1-5, with D possibly matching TRBD1 (6 bases). The CDR3 runs to 13 residues. Per the germline V gene, CDR1 is DFQATT and CDR2 is SNEGSKA (reference sequence). The CDR3 loop reads CSAREDSNKPQHF. CDR3 coding DNA: TGCAGTGCTAGAGAGGACAGCAATAAGCCCCAGCATTTT.